This T cell receptor (beta chain) was captured by sequencing in a study of cytomegalovirus exposure and HLA in healthy donors. Germline lookup yields CDR1 SEHNR and CDR2 FQNEAQ (reference sequence). The CDR3 runs 13 residues. V shed 3 bases, J shed 3 bases, and the junction held 0 bases outside the gene matches. In the case of this clone: This sample includes further DNA sequences coding for the same CDR3.

A multiplex PCR was run with 60 Vbeta primers and 13 Jbeta primers. Repertoires were generated with immunoSEQ multiplex PCR, while TCRdb's copy carries only in-frame clones and drops some. The sample yields about 300,000 clones, around 86% seen once. The V and J genes are TRBV7-9 and TRBJ2-7, with 9 bases lining up with TRBD2. Sequenced: PBMCs. This TCR was sampled from a man aged 40-49 years in good health and CMV-seropositive. The CDR3 loop reads CASSFSGSYEQYF. Here the CDR3 DNA reads TGTGCCAGCAGCTTTAGCGGGAGCTACGAGCAGTACTTC. Together with reference TRBV7-9 and TRBJ2-7, the CDR3 gives the full variable domain: DTGVSQNPRHKITKRGQNVTFRCDPISEHNRLYWYRQTLGQGPEFLTYFQNEAQLEKSRLLSDRFSAERPKGSFSTLEIQRTEQGDSAMYLCASSFSGSYEQYFGPGTRLTVT.